These 25 T cell receptor beta chains were all obtained from the same sample, sequenced in a study of OX40 agonist ivuxolimab in advanced cancers. The method was immunoSEQ multiplex PCR; TCRdb's version includes in-frame clones alone and lacks a portion of them. The repertoire holds around 92,000 clones, with approximately 93% as singletons. The starting material was CD4+ or CD8+ T cells sorted from blood, obtained in a trial of the OX40 agonist ivuxolimab. These receptors originate from an adult with an advanced solid tumor such as melanoma, head and neck, liver or kidney cancer.

This clone was seen only once. The genes are TRBV6-5 and TRBJ2-1, with D tentatively TRBD1 or TRBD2 (5 bases each). The CDR3 covers 13 residues. Germline values: CDR1 MNHEY, CDR2 SVGAGI. Trimming removed 10 bases from V and 8 bases from J, with 18 bases in between. The CDR3 loop is CATRVAGGHEQFF. As DNA, the CDR3 is TGTGCCACCAGGGTGGCGGGCGGGCATGAGCAGTTCTTC.

This rearrangement joins TRBV6-5 to TRBJ1-1; D remains unclear. This CDR3 spans 15 amino acids. Germline V lookup: CDR1 MNHEY, CDR2 SVGAGI. Trimming pared 8 bases from V and 0 bases from J, leaving 16 bases between. CDR3 loop: CASRLRVLMNTEAFF. In DNA, the CDR3 is TGTGCCAGCCGGTTAAGGGTTCTCATGAACACTGAAGCTTTCTTT.

The rearrangement joins TRBV5-5 to TRBJ1-3; D perhaps matches TRBD1 (6 bases). CDR1 is SGHKS and CDR2 is YYEKEE in the germline V gene (reference sequence). Trimming left V 4 bases short and J 0 bases short, with 11 bases between. This CDR3 comprises 15 residues. In nucleotides, the CDR3 is TGTGCCAGCAGCCGGACAGCGTACTCTGGAAACACCATATATTTT. It is translated as CASSRTAYSGNTIYF.

This chain joins TRBV15 and TRBJ1-4, with D perhaps TRBD1 (6 bases). Between the trimmed V and J ends, which lost 9 bases and 5 bases, there was a span of 13 bases. The CDR3 consists of 13 residues. Germline assignment: CDR1 LNHNV and CDR2 YYDKDF (reference sequence). CDR3 amino acids: CATRRGRNEKLFF. The CDR3 DNA is TGTGCCACTAGACGGGGGCGAAATGAAAAACTGTTTTTT.

The chain joins TRBV7-8 to TRBJ2-7; no clear D gene. V was clipped by 3 bases and J by 6 bases, with 9 bases between them. The CDR3 has 12 residues. Germline V gives CDR1 SGHVS, CDR2 FQNEAQ. The CDR3 here is CASSFAVTEQYF. The CDR3 region has the DNA TGTGCCAGCAGCTTCGCCGTCACCGAGCAGTACTTC.

The V and J genes are TRBV19 and TRBJ2-1; D could derive from TRBD1 or TRBD2 (5 bases each). From germline, CDR1 is LNHDA and CDR2 SQIVND (reference sequence). The CDR3 consists of 16 residues. The CDR3 DNA is TGTGCTACCCTCGGGGCGGAGACCGAATCCTACAATGAGCAGTTCTTC. Its protein product is CATLGAETESYNEQFF.

The rearrangement links TRBV6-6 to TRBJ2-3; D is ambiguous. The length of the CDR3 is 14 residues. V lost 8 bases to trimming and J lost 1 base, with 13 bases between them. The germline CDR1 and CDR2 sequences are MNHNY and SVGAGI (reference sequence). The CDR3 here is CASSEEPRTDTQYF. CDR3 DNA sequence: TGTGCCAGCTCCGAGGAGCCCCGCACAGATACGCAGTATTTT.

DNA of the CDR3: TGTGCCAGCAGTTTACAGGGTAGTAGTCAGCCCCAGCATTTT. Its protein product is CASSLQGSSQPQHF. The chain links TRBV28 to TRBJ1-5, with D perhaps TRBD1 (5 bases). From germline, CDR1 is MDHEN and CDR2 SYDVKM. The CDR3 is made up of 14 amino acids. V shed 2 bases and J shed 6 bases, with 11 bases lying between them.

V is TRBV4-2 and J is TRBJ1-4; D may be TRBD1 (6 bases). The CDR3 length is 20 residues. The ends were cut back, 0 bases at V and 5 bases at J, with 25 bases in the middle. Per germline, CDR1 LGHNA and CDR2 YNFKEQ. In DNA form, the CDR3 reads TGTGCCAGCAGCCAAGACACCGGGACATTTTTAGGAGATGTCAATGAAAAACTGTTTTTT. This gives the protein CASSQDTGTFLGDVNEKLFF.

This clone appeared a few times. The chain joins TRBV19 to TRBJ1-1; possible D gene TRBD1, 5 bases. The CDR3 has 13 amino acids. Germline CDR1 reads LNHDA; CDR2 reads SQIVND (reference sequence). Trimming shortened V by 8 bases and J by 0 bases, and 10 bases separated the two germline ends. This CDR3 is CASSGTVNTEAFF. The CDR3 bases are TGTGCCAGTTCCGGGACGGTGAACACTGAAGCTTTCTTT.

The V call is TRBV19, the J call TRBJ1-5; possible D gene TRBD1, 5 bases. This CDR3 has 13 amino acids. V dropped 3 bases and J dropped 7 bases, with 10 bases sitting between them. Germline V gives CDR1 LNHDA, CDR2 SQIVND (reference sequence). CDR3 in DNA: TGTGCCAGTAGTATGGGGGGAGGACAGCCCCAGCATTTT. Residues: CASSMGGGQPQHF. Using reference TRBV19 and TRBJ1-5 for the parts outside the CDR3, the full variable domain is DGGITQSPKYLFRKEGQNVTLSCEQNLNHDAMYWYRQDPGQGLRLIYYSQIVNDFQKGDIAEGYSVSREKKESFPLTVTSAQKNPTAFYLCASSMGGGQPQHFGDGTRLSIL.

The chain recombines TRBV30 with TRBJ2-3, with 10 nucleotides matching TRBD2. The CDR3 runs 19 residues. V shed 4 bases, J shed 1 base, and the junction held 17 bases outside the gene matches. Germline CDR1 reads GTSNPN; CDR2 reads SVGIG (reference sequence). CDR3 DNA sequence: TGTGCCTGGAAGACTAGCGGGCTCAGTCCTATCTGGGGCACAGATACGCAGTATTTT. Protein product: CAWKTSGLSPIWGTDTQYF.

The chain has TRBV7-2 and TRBJ2-5; the match to TRBD2 covers 12 bases. The CDR3 has 18 residues. CDR1 is SGHTA and CDR2 is FQGNSA in the germline V gene. Germline trimming cut 2 bases from V and 0 bases from J; bases unmatched to any gene: 7. The CDR3 nucleotides are TGTGCCAGCAGCTTACAACCCCGACTAGCGGGGGACCAAGAGACCCAGTACTTC. It yields the protein CASSLQPRLAGDQETQYF.

The V and J genes are TRBV12-5 and TRBJ1-4, with 8 positions matching TRBD1. Germline loops: CDR1 LGHNT, CDR2 FRNRAP. The ends lost 1 base at V and 0 bases at J; junction bases unmatched: 10. The CDR3 is 19 amino acids. CDR3: CASGLGMWTGFSTNEKLFF. In DNA, the CDR3 is TGTGCTAGTGGTTTGGGTATGTGGACAGGGTTCTCAACTAATGAAAAACTGTTTTTT.

V and J are TRBV19 and TRBJ1-5; D is possibly TRBD1 (5 bases). The CDR3 is 14 residues long. The V gene's germline CDR1 is LNHDA and CDR2 SQIVND (reference sequence). Trimming shortened V by 5 bases and J by 7 bases, and 15 bases separated the two germline ends. The CDR3 sequence: CASSFPGRPQPQHF. DNA of the CDR3: TGTGCCAGTAGTTTTCCAGGGAGGCCACAGCCCCAGCATTTT.

The chain couples TRBV4-3 to TRBJ2-7; TRBD1 matches at 12 bases. The CDR3 extends over 15 amino acids. The V segment lost 3 bases and the J segment 6 bases; nucleotides outside the gene matches: 6. Germline V lookup: CDR1 LGHNA, CDR2 YSLEER. The CDR3 coding sequence is TGCGCCAGCAGCCATAACCGGGACAGGGGGCTCGAGCAGTACTTC. As protein: CASSHNRDRGLEQYF.

This clone was observed a single time. The chain recombines TRBV4-1 with TRBJ2-7; 7 bases agree with TRBD1. Germline V gene lookup returns CDR1 MGHRA and CDR2 YSYEKL. With 3 bases clipped from V and 2 bases from J, the junction kept 7 bases outside the gene matches. There are 15 residues in the CDR3. CDR3 region: CASSQNPGGPYEQYF. CDR3 sequence (DNA): TGCGCCAGCAGCCAGAACCCAGGGGGACCCTACGAGCAGTACTTC.

This clone was counted a single time. This sequence joins TRBV14 and TRBJ1-5, with unresolved D. CDR1 is SGHDN and CDR2 is FVKESK in the germline V gene. V was pared by 6 bases and J by 9 bases, with 15 bases between. The CDR3 consists of 13 residues. In nucleotides, the CDR3 is TGTGCCAGCAGTCCGAATTATGAGGGGCCCCAGCATTTT. This gives the protein CASSPNYEGPQHF.

This chain connects TRBV27 to TRBJ1-2; D is unresolved. CDR1 MNHEY and CDR2 SMNVEV come from the germline V gene (reference sequence). V was shortened by 0 bases and J by 2 bases, with 4 bases between the two germline ends. CDR3 length equals 13 residues. CDR3 in amino acids: CASSLSANYGYTF. CDR3 DNA sequence: TGTGCCAGCAGTTTATCGGCAAACTATGGCTACACCTTC.

V gene TRBV5-1 combines with J gene TRBJ2-5; 7 nucleotides align to TRBD1. This CDR3 has 14 amino acids. Per the germline V gene, CDR1 is SGHRS and CDR2 is YFSETQ. Germline trimming cut 4 bases from V and 3 bases from J; bases unmatched to any gene: 6. As DNA, the CDR3 is TGCGCCAGCAGCCCGGGACAGTCCAAAGAGACCCAGTACTTC. Encoded protein: CASSPGQSKETQYF.

The J gene is TRBJ2-7, the V gene TRBV5-1; tentatively, D is TRBD1 (5 bases). V was clipped by 0 bases and J by 3 bases, with 19 bases between them. This CDR3 comprises 17 residues. Germline V lookup: CDR1 SGHRS, CDR2 YFSETQ. The CDR3, as DNA: TGCGCCAGCAGCTTGGCCGTTGTGGCAGGGTACCTCTACGAGCAGTACTTC. As protein: CASSLAVVAGYLYEQYF.

This clone was seen a handful of times. DNA of the CDR3: TGTGCCAGTAGTATTGCGGGTTATGGCTACACCTTC. Amino acids: CASSIAGYGYTF. V usage is TRBV19 and J usage is TRBJ1-2; D is uncertain. This CDR3 region has 12 residues. V was clipped by 3 bases and J by 5 bases, with 7 bases between them. Germline V gives CDR1 LNHDA, CDR2 SQIVND (reference sequence).

V and J are TRBV4-3 and TRBJ1-5; D gene ambiguous. The CDR3 spans 14 residues. The V gene lost 10 bases and the J gene lost 3 bases, with 16 bases spanning the gap. Germline V gene lookup returns CDR1 LGHNA and CDR2 YSLEER. CDR3 in amino acids: CATTPPLINQPQHF. The CDR3 region has the DNA TGCGCCACCACCCCCCCGCTGATCAATCAGCCCCAGCATTTT.

V gene TRBV11-2 combines with J gene TRBJ2-7; D remains ambiguous. The CDR3 is 12 amino acids. V was pared by 4 bases and J by 3 bases, with 7 bases between. Germline assignment: CDR1 SGHAT and CDR2 FQNNGV. The CDR3 reads CASSSTLYEQYF. The CDR3 DNA reads as TGTGCCAGCAGCTCTACTCTCTACGAGCAGTACTTC.

This clone is a singleton in its sample. The chain combines TRBV7-2 with TRBJ2-7; D unclear. Germline V gene sequence: CDR1 SGHTA, CDR2 FQGNSA. The V and J ends lost 4 bases and 0 bases respectively, with 19 bases between them. The CDR3 sequence is 17 residues long. The CDR3 DNA follows: TGTGCCAGCAGCTCCCAGGCTGGACGGTTGAGCTCCTACGAGCAGTACTTC. Protein: CASSSQAGRLSSYEQYF.